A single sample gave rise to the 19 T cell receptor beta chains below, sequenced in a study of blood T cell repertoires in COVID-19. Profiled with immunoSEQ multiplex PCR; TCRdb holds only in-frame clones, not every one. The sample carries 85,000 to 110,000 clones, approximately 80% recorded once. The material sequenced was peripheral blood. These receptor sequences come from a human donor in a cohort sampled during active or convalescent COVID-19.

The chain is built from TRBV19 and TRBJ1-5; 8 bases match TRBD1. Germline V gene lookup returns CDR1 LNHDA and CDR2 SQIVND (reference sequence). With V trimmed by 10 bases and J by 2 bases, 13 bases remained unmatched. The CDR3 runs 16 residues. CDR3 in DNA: TGTGCCACCACCAGGGACAGGAGGTTCGGCAATCAGCCCCAGCATTTT. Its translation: CATTRDRRFGNQPQHF.

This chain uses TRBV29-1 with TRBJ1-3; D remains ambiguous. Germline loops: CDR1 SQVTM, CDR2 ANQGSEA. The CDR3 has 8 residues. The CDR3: CPGNTIYF. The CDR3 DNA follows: TGCCCGGGAAACACCATATATTTT.

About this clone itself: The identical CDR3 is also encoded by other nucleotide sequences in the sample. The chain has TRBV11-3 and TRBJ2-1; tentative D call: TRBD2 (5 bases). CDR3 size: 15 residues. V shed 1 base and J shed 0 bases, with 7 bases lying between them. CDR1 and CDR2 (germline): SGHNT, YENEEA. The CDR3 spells CASSLAGNSYNEQFF. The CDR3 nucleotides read TGTGCCAGCAGCTTAGCCGGGAACTCCTACAATGAGCAGTTCTTC.

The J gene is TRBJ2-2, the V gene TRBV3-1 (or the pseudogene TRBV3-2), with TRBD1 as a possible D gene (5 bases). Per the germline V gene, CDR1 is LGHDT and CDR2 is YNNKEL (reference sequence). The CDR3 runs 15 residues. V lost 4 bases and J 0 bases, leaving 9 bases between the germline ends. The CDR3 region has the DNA TGTGCCAGCAGCCGCAGGGCGTCGAACACCGGGGAGCTGTTTTTT. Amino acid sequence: CASSRRASNTGELFF.

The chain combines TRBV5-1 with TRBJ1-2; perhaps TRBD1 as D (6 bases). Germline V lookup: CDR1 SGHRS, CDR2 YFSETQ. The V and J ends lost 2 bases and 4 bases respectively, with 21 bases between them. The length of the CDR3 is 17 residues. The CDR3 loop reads CASSFRLFSGTSYGYTF. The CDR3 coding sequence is TGCGCCAGCAGCTTTCGTTTATTTTCCGGGACAAGCTATGGCTACACCTTC.

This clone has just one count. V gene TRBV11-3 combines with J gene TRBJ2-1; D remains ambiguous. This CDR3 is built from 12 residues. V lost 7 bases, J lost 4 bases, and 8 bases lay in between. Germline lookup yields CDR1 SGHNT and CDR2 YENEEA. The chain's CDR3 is CASNPGYNEQFF. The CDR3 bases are TGTGCCAGCAACCCAGGATACAATGAGCAGTTCTTC. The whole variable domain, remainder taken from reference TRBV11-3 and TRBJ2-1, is EAGVVQSPRYKIIEKKQPVAFWCNPISGHNTLYWYLQNLGQGPELLIRYENEEAVDDSQLPKDRFSAERLKGVDSTLKIQPAELGDSAVYLCASNPGYNEQFFGPGTRLTVL.

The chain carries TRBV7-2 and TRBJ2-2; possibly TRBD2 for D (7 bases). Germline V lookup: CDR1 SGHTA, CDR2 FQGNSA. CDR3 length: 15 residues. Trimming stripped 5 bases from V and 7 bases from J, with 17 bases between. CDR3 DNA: TGTGCCAGCAGCCCGTCGGCGGGGGCTGGCGGGGAGCTGTTTTTT. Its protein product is CASSPSAGAGGELFF.

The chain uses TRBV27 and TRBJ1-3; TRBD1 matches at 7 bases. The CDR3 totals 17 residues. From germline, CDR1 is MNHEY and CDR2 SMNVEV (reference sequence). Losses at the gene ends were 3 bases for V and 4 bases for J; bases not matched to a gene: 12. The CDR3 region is CASSFTRPDRDGNTIYF. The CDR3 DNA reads TGTGCCAGCAGTTTTACGCGACCCGACAGGGACGGAAACACCATATATTTT.

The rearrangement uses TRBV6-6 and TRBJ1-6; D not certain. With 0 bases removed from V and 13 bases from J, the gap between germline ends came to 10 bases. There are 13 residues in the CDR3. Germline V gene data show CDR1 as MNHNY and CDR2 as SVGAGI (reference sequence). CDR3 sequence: CASSYSHTNPLHF. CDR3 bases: TGTGCCAGCAGTTACTCACACACCAACCCCCTCCACTTT.

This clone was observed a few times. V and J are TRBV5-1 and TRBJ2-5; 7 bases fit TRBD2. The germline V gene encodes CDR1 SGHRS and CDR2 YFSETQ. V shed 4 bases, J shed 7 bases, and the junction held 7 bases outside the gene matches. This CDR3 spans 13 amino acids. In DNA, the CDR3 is TGCGCCAGCAGCCCGGGGGGAAGTGGGACCCAGTACTTC. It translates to CASSPGGSGTQYF.

Here the CDR3 reads CASGETGVNSGNTIYF. The CDR3 DNA sequence: TGCGCCAGCGGGGAGACAGGAGTAAACTCTGGAAACACCATATATTTT. V and J are TRBV5-1 and TRBJ1-3, with D possibly matching TRBD1 (6 bases). CDR3 length: 16 residues. Trimming took off 7 bases at V and 0 bases at J, with 17 bases between the two ends. Germline V lookup: CDR1 SGHRS, CDR2 YFSETQ. Full variable domain (remainder filled in from reference TRBV5-1 and TRBJ1-3): KAGVTQTPRYLIKTRGQQVTLSCSPISGHRSVSWYQQTPGQGLQFLFEYFSETQRNKGNFPGRFSGRQFSNSRSEMNVSTLELGDSALYLCASGETGVNSGNTIYFGEGSWLTVV.

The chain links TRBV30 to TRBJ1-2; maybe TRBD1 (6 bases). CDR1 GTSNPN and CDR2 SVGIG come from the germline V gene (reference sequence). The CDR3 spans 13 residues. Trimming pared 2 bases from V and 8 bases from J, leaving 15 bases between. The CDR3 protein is CAWSWSQGYGYTF. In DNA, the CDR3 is TGTGCCTGGAGTTGGAGTCAGGGGTACGGCTACACCTTC.

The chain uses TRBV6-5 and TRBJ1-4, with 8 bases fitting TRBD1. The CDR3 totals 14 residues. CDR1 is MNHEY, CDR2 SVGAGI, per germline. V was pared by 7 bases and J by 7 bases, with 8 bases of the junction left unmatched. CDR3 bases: TGTGCCAGCAAAGGTTTGACAGGGGTTGAAAAACTGTTTTTT. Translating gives CASKGLTGVEKLFF.

DNA for the CDR3: TGTGCTAGTGGACAGAACACAGATACGCAGTATTTT. Amino acid sequence: CASGQNTDTQYF. The V call is TRBV12-5, the J call TRBJ2-3; D remains unclear. CDR1 and CDR2 (germline): LGHNT, FRNRAP. The V gene lost 6 bases and the J gene lost 2 bases, with 6 bases spanning the gap. The CDR3 has 12 residues.

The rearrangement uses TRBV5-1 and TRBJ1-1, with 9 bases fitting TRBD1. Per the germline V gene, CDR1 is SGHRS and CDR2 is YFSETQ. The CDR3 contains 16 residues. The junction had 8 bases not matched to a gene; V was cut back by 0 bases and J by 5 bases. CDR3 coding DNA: TGCGCCAGCAGCTTGGGGGCCGGGACAGGGAAAACTGAAGCTTTCTTT. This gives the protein CASSLGAGTGKTEAFF.

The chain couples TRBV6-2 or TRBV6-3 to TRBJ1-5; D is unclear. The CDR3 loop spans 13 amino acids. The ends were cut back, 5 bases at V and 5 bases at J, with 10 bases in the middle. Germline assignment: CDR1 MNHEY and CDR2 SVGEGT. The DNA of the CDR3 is TGTGCCAGCAGTAAAGAGGGCCATCAGCCCCAGCATTTT. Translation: CASSKEGHQPQHF.

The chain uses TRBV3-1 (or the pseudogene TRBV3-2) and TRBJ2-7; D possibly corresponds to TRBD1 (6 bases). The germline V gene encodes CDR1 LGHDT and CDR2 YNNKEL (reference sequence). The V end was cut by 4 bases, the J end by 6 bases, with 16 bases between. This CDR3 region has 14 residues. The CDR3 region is CASSLGHPEGEQYF. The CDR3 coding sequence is TGTGCCAGCAGCCTGGGACATCCGGAAGGCGAGCAGTACTTC.

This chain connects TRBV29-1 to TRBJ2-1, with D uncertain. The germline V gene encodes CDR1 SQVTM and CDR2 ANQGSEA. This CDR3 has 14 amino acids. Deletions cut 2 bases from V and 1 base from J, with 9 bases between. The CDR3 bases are TGCAGCGTTGAACCGACGACTTCCTACAATGAGCAGTTCTTC. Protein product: CSVEPTTSYNEQFF.

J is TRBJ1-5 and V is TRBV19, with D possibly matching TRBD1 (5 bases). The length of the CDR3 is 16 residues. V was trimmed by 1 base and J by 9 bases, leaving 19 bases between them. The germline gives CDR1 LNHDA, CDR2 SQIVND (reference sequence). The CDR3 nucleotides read TGTGCCAGTAGTATAGGAGGACATCGCAATGAAGGGCCCCAGCATTTT. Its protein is CASSIGGHRNEGPQHF.